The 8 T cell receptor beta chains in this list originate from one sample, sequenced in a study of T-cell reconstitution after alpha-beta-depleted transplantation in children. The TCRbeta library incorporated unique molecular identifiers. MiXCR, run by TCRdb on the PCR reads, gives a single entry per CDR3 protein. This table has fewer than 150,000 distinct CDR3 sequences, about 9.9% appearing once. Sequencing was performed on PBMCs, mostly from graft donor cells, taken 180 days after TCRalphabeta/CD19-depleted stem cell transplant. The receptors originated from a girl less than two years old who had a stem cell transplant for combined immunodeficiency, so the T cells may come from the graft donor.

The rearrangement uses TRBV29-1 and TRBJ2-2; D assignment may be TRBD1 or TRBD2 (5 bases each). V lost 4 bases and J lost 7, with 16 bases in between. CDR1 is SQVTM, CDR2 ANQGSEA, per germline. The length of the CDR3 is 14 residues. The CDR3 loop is CSVGRLGTGGELFF. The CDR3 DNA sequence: TGCAGCGTTGGGCGGCTAGGGACGGGCGGGGAGCTGTTTTTT.

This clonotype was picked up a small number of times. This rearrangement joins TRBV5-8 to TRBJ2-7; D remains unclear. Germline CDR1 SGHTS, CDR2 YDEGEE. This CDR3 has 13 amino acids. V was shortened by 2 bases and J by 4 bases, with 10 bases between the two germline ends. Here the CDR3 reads CASSLGRRYEQYF. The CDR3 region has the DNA TGTGCCAGCAGCTTAGGCAGGAGATACGAGCAGTACTTC.

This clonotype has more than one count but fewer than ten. CDR3 sequence (DNA): TGTGCCAGCAGCTTAGGGGGGCTGGGTAACACCGGGGAGCTGTTTTTT. Its protein is CASSLGGLGNTGELFF. The genes are TRBV7-8 and TRBJ2-2, with D possibly TRBD1 on 6 matching bases. The CDR3 runs 16 residues. The germline V and J ends were trimmed by 1 base and 2 bases, with 11 bases remaining between them. Germline V gene data show CDR1 as SGHVS and CDR2 as FQNEAQ.

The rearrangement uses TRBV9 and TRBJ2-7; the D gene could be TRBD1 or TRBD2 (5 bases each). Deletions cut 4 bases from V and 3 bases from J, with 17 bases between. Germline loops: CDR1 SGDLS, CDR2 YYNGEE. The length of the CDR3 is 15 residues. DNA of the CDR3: TGTGCCAGCAGCCTAGGGGACGGTCCGGGCTACGAGCAGTACTTC. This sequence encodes CASSLGDGPGYEQYF.

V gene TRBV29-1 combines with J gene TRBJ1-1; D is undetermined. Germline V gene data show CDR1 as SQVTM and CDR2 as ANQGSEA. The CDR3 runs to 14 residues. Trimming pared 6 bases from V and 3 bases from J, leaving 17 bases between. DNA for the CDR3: TGCAGCGTCCTAAAGGTAGCGATGGACACTGAAGCTTTCTTT. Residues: CSVLKVAMDTEAFF.

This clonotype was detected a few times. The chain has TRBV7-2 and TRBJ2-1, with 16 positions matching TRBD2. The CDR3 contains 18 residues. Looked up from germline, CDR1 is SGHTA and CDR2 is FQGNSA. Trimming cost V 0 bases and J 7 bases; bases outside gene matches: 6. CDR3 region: CASSLAWGLAGGRNEQFF. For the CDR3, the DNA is TGTGCCAGCAGCTTAGCTTGGGGACTAGCGGGGGGGCGGAATGAGCAGTTCTTC. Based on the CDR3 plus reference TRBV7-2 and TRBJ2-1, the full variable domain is GAGVSQSPSNKVTEKGKDVELRCDPISGHTALYWYRQSLGQGLEFLIYFQGNSAPDKSGLPSDRFSAERTGGSVSTLTIQRTQQEDSAVYLCASSLAWGLAGGRNEQFFGPGTRLTVL.

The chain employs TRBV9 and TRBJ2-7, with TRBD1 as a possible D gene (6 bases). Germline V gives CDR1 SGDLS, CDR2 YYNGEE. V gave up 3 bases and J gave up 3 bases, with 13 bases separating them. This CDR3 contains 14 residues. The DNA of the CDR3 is TGTGCCAGCAGCGAACGACAGGCGGGCTACGAGCAGTACTTC. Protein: CASSERQAGYEQYF.

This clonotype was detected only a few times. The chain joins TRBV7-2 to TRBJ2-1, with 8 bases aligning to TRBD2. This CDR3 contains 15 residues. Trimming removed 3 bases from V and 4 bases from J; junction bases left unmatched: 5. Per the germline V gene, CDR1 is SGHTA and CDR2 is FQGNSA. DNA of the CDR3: TGTGCCAGCAGCTTCTCGGGGGGGCCTTACAATGAGCAGTTCTTC. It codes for CASSFSGGPYNEQFF.